These T cell receptor beta chains were read from a single sample in a study of Graves' ophthalmopathy and Graves' hyperthyroidism. Each CDR3 protein is one row after TCRdb ran MiXCR on the multiplex PCR reads. The profile shows approximately 700,000 distinct CDR3 sequences, 35% to 50% of them singletons. Sequenced: peripheral blood. These receptors originate from an adult man with Graves' ophthalmopathy. Each CDR3 is given with its conserved first and last residue. D genes are given only for firm matches. The size field is filled for only some rows; it gives once, few, many or a size class.

>TRBV11-2|.|once|TRBJ2-6
CASSSPLGQSGANVLTF
TGTGCCAGCAGCTCACCCCTCGGACAGTCTGGGGCCAACGTCCTGACTTTC
>TRBV2|.|.|TRBJ2-6
CASSAAGTGANVLTF
TGTGCCAGCAGTGCTGCAGGGACTGGGGCCAACGTCCTGACTTTC
>TRBV2|.|.|TRBJ1-4
CASSGRGGWTNEKLFF
TGTGCCAGCAGTGGCAGGGGAGGATGGACTAATGAAAAACTGTTTTTT
>TRBV2|TRBD1|.|TRBJ1-2
CASRGLTGRYGYTF
TGTGCCAGCAGGGGGTTGACAGGGCGATATGGCTACACCTTC
>TRBV29-1|TRBD1|.|TRBJ1-1
CSSRQGGTEAFF
TGCAGCAGCCGACAGGGAGGCACTGAAGCTTTCTTT
>TRBV6-4|TRBD1|.|TRBJ2-5
CASTDDRGETQYF
TGTGCCAGCACAGACGACAGGGGAGAGACCCAGTACTTC
>TRBV9|.|many|TRBJ1-4
CASSPTGRINEKLFF
TGTGCCAGCAGCCCGACGGGACGGATTAATGAAAAACTGTTTTTT
>TRBV5-6|.|many|TRBJ1-3
CASSLFWGSGNTIYF
TGTGCCAGCAGCTTGTTCTGGGGATCAGGAAACACCATATATTTT
>TRBV3-1|.|.|TRBJ1-3
CASSQADTRGNTIYF
TGTGCCAGCAGCCAAGCGGACACTCGTGGAAACACCATATATTTT
>TRBV11-2|TRBD1|.|TRBJ1-4
CASSPVTGDGKLFF
TGTGCCAGCAGTCCGGTGACAGGGGATGGAAAACTGTTTTTT
>TRBV15|.|once|TRBJ2-7
CATSSSRVSSYEQYF
TGTGCCACCAGCAGCTCGAGGGTCAGCTCCTACGAGCAGTACTTC
>TRBV20-1|.|.|TRBJ2-1
CSVPVALNEQFF
TGCAGTGTCCCCGTGGCGTTGAATGAGCAGTTCTTC
>TRBV19|.|.|TRBJ1-1
CASSMTPWMNTEAFF
TGTGCCAGTAGTATGACTCCCTGGATGAACACTGAAGCTTTCTTT
>TRBV15|TRBD1|many|TRBJ1-5
CATSKAQGWTYSNQPQHF
TGTGCCACCAGCAAAGCACAGGGGTGGACATATAGCAATCAGCCCCAGCATTTT
>TRBV25-1|TRBD1|.|TRBJ1-2
CASSDWGTGVADGYTF
TGTGCCAGCAGTGACTGGGGGACAGGGGTAGCCGATGGCTACACCTTC
>TRBV7-3|.|.|TRBJ2-7
CASSPTPGPYEQYF
TGTGCCAGCAGCCCTACCCCGGGGCCCTACGAGCAGTACTTC
>TRBV20-1|TRBD1|many|TRBJ2-5
CSAREGQTQETQYF
TGCAGTGCTAGAGAGGGACAGACCCAAGAGACCCAGTACTTC
>TRBV20-1|.|many|TRBJ2-7
CSARDELRLYEQYF
TGCAGTGCTAGAGATGAATTAAGACTCTACGAGCAGTACTTC
>TRBV12-3/TRBV12-4|.|few|TRBJ2-2
CASRTGTGATGELFF
TGTGCCAGCAGAACCGGGACGGGGGCCACCGGGGAGCTGTTTTTT
>TRBV7-9|.|many|TRBJ1-1
CASSLTANTEAFF
TGTGCCAGCAGCTTAACGGCAAACACTGAAGCTTTCTTT
>TRBV25-1|.|.|TRBJ2-5
CASSELASDSGLQTQYF
TGTGCCAGCAGTGAATTGGCCTCGGACAGCGGTTTGCAGACCCAGTACTTC
>TRBV2|TRBD1|many|TRBJ2-7
CASTVDRGTYPQYF
TGTGCCAGCACCGTCGACAGGGGTACATATCCGCAGTACTTC
>TRBV5-1|TRBD1|many|TRBJ1-1
CASSSRQGMGTEAFF
TGCGCCAGCAGCTCCAGACAGGGTATGGGCACTGAAGCTTTCTTT
>TRBV12-3/TRBV12-4|TRBD1|.|TRBJ2-1
CASSPWDSQVGEQFF
TGTGCCAGCAGTCCCTGGGACAGCCAGGTCGGAGAGCAGTTCTTC
>TRBV7-9|.|.|TRBJ1-4
CASSSYGGSDEKLFF
TGTGCCAGCAGCTCATATGGGGGGAGTGATGAAAAACTGTTTTTT
>TRBV5-1|TRBD1|many|TRBJ1-6
CASKESGQGRRPLHF
TGCGCCAGCAAGGAGTCGGGACAGGGGAGGAGACCCCTCCACTTT
>TRBV19|.|many|TRBJ1-2
CASSTGIGYTF
TGTGCCAGTAGTACTGGGATTGGCTACACCTTC
>TRBV7-2|TRBD1|.|TRBJ1-5
CASSFRDRRF
TGTGCCAGCAGTTTTAGGGACAGGCGTTTT
>TRBV20-1|.|many|TRBJ2-5
CSASPTARETQYF
TGCAGTGCTAGCCCCACGGCCCGAGAGACCCAGTACTTC
>TRBV25-1|.|.|TRBJ1-5
CASLISSNQPQHF
TGTGCCAGCTTGATTTCTAGCAATCAGCCCCAGCATTTT
>TRBV4-1|.|many|TRBJ1-6
CASSHRPARGNWPLHF
TGCGCCAGCAGCCACAGACCGGCCCGTGGCAATTGGCCCCTCCACTTT
>TRBV20-1|.|many|TRBJ2-5
CSARLPETQYF
TGCAGTGCTAGACTCCCGGAGACCCAGTACTTC
>TRBV10-3|.|.|TRBJ2-7
CAIKGEDEQYF
TGTGCCATCAAGGGGGAGGATGAGCAGTACTTC
>TRBV24-1|.|many|TRBJ2-5
CATSDFGGTQYF
TGTGCCACCAGTGATTTTGGGGGGACCCAGTACTTC
>TRBV15|.|many|TRBJ1-1
CATSRDSGSRGIEAFF
TGTGCCACCAGCAGAGATTCCGGGTCCCGTGGGATTGAAGCTTTCTTT
>TRBV14|TRBD2|few|TRBJ2-7
CASSQGLVAGGYEQYF
TGTGCCAGCAGCCAAGGGTTGGTAGCGGGAGGCTACGAGCAGTACTTC
>TRBV5-8|TRBD1|.|TRBJ2-2
CASSPGQGSSGELFF
TGTGCCAGCAGCCCTGGACAGGGAAGTAGCGGGGAGCTGTTTTTT
>TRBV29-1|TRBD1|.|TRBJ2-3
CSVDGWVGTVRDTQYF
TGCAGCGTTGACGGTTGGGTGGGGACAGTACGAGATACGCAGTATTTT
>TRBV7-9|.|.|TRBJ2-7
CASSARDGSDWCEQYF
TGTGCCAGCAGCGCGAGGGACGGGAGTGATTGGTGCGAGCAGTACTTC
>TRBV19|.|once|TRBJ1-2
CASSIVGIGYGYTF
TGTGCCAGTAGTATAGTAGGGATCGGCTATGGCTACACCTTC
>TRBV20-1|.|many|TRBJ1-5
CSASWGGNQPQHF
TGCAGTGCTAGTTGGGGAGGCAATCAGCCCCAGCATTTT
>TRBV7-9|TRBD1|many|TRBJ2-5
CASSYDRAFQETQYF
TGTGCCAGCAGTTATGACAGGGCCTTCCAAGAGACCCAGTACTTC
>TRBV7-2|TRBD1|.|TRBJ1-1
CASSLRGGPEAFF
TGTGCCAGCAGCCTTCGAGGGGGCCCTGAAGCTTTCTTT
>TRBV19|TRBD2|many|TRBJ2-5
CASTGTSVETQYF
TGTGCCAGTACCGGGACTAGCGTGGAGACCCAGTACTTC
>TRBV19|TRBD1|many|TRBJ1-5
CASSGGQPRFQPQHF
TGTGCCAGTAGTGGGGGACAGCCCAGATTTCAGCCCCAGCATTTT
>TRBV12-3/TRBV12-4|.|many|TRBJ1-2
CASSLGRTFYGYTF
TGTGCCAGCAGTTTGGGGCGAACCTTCTATGGCTACACCTTC
>TRBV29-1|.|many|TRBJ2-5
CSVEDRVGGRGFGETQYF
TGCAGCGTTGAAGATCGGGTAGGGGGGAGGGGATTTGGAGAGACCCAGTACTTC
>TRBV11-2|.|many|TRBJ1-1
CASSRTPNTEAFF
TGTGCCAGCAGCCGGACACCGAACACTGAAGCTTTCTTT
>TRBV10-3|TRBD1|.|TRBJ1-2
CAISSRTGPNYGYTF
TGTGCCATCAGTTCCAGGACAGGGCCTAACTATGGCTACACCTTC
>TRBV24-1|.|.|TRBJ1-2
CATSDLGRGNHGYTF
TGTGCCACCAGTGATTTGGGCAGGGGCAATCATGGCTACACCTTC
>TRBV20-1|TRBD2|many|TRBJ2-7
CSAALRLARSYEQYF
TGCAGTGCTGCCCTGCGACTAGCGCGGTCCTACGAGCAGTACTTC
>TRBV10-3|.|many|TRBJ1-5
CATRENWDQPQHF
TGTGCCACCCGGGAGAACTGGGATCAGCCCCAGCATTTT